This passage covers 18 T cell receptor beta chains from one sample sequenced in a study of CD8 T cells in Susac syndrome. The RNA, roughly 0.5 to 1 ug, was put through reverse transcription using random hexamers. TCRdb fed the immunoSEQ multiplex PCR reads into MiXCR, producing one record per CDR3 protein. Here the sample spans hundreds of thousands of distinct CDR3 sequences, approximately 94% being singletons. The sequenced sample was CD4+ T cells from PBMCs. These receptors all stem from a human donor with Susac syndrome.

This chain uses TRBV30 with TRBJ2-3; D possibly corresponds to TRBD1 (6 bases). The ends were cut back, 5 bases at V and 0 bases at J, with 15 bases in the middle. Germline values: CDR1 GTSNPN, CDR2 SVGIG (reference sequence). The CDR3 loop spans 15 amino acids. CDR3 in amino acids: CAWDRTASSTDTQYF. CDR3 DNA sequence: TGTGCCTGGGATCGGACAGCTTCTAGCACAGATACGCAGTATTTT. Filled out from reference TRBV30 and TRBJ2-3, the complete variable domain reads SQTIHQWPATLVQPVGSPLSLECTVEGTSNPNLYWYRQAAGRGLQLLFYSVGIGQISSEVPQNLSASRPQDRQFILSSKKLLLSDSGFYLCAWDRTASSTDTQYFGPGTRLTVL.

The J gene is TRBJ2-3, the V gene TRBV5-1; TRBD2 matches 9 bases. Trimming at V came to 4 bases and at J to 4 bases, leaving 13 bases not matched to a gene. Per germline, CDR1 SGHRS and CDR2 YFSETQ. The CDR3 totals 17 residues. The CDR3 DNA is TGCGCCAGCAGCAGCAATCGGGCGGGGGGGCCGTCAGATACGCAGTATTTT. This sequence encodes CASSSNRAGGPSDTQYF.

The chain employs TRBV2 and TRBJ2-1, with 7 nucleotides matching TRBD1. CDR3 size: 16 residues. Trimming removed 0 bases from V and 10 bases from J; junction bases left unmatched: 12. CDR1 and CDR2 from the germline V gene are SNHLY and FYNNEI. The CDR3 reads CASSEAPGQSSTEQFF. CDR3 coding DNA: TGTGCCAGCAGTGAAGCCCCGGGACAGAGCTCGACCGAGCAGTTCTTC.

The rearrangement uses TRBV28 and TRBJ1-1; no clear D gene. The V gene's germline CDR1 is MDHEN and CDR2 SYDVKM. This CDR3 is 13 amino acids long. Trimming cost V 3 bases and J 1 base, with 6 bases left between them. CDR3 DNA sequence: TGTGCCAGCAGTTTCGGGGAGAACACTGAAGCTTTCTTT. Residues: CASSFGENTEAFF.

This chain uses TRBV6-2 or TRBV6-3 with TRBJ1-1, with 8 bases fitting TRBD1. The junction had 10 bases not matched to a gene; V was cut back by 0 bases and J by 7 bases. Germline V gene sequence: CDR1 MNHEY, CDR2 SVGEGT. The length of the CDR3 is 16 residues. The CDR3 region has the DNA TGTGCCAGCAGTTACTCACCTATGACAGGGGACTATGAAGCTTTCTTT. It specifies CASSYSPMTGDYEAFF.

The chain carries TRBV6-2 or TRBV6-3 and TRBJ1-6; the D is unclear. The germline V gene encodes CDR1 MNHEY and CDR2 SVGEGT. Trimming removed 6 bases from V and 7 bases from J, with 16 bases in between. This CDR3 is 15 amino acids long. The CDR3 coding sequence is TGTGCCAGCAGACGGGATGGAGGATGGAATTCACCCCTCCACTTT. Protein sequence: CASRRDGGWNSPLHF.

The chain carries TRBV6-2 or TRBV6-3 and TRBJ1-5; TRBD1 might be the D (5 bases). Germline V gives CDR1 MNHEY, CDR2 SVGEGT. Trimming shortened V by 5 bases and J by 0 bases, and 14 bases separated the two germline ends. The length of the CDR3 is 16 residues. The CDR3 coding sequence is TGTGCCAGCAGTGTCGCCGGGACCGCTAGCAATCAGCCCCAGCATTTT. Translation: CASSVAGTASNQPQHF.

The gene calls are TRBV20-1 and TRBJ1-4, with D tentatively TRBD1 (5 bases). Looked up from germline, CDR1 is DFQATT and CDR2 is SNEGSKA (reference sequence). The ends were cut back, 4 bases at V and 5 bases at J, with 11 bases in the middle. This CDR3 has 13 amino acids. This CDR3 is CSATDGGNEKLFF. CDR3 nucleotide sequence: TGCAGTGCTACGGATGGGGGGAATGAAAAACTGTTTTTT.

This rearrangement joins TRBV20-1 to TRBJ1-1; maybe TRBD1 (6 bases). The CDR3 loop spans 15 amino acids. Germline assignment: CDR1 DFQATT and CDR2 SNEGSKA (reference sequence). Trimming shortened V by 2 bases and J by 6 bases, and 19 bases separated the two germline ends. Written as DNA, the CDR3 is TGCAGTGCTAGATCCGGGACACGGGGAACGGCTGAAGCTTTCTTT. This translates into CSARSGTRGTAEAFF.

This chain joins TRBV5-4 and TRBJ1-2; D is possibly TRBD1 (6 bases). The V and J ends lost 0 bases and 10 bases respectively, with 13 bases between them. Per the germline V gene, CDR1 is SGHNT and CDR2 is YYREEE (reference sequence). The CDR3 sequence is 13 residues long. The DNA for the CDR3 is TGTGCCAGCAGCTTGGCCGTTGGGGACACCTACACCTTC. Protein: CASSLAVGDTYTF. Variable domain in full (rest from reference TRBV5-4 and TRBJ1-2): ETGVTQSPTHLIKTRGQQVTLRCSSQSGHNTVSWYQQALGQGPQFIFQYYREEENGRGNFPPRFSGLQFPNYSSELNVNALELDDSALYLCASSLAVGDTYTFGSGTRLTVV.

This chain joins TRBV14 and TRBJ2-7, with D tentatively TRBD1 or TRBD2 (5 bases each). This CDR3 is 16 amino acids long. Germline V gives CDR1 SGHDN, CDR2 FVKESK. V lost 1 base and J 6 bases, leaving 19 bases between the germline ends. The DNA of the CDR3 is TGTGCCAGCAGCCAAGTCCCAGGCCTGGGACCATTCGAGCAGTACTTC. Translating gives CASSQVPGLGPFEQYF.

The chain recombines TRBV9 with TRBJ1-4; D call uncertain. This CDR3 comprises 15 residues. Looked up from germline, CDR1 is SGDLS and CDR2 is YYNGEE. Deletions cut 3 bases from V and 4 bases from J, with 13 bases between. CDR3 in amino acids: CASSGPLVGNEKLFF. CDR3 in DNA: TGTGCCAGCAGCGGTCCGCTGGTCGGTAATGAAAAACTGTTTTTT. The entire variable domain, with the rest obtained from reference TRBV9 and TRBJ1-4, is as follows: DSGVTQTPKHLITATGQRVTLRCSPRSGDLSVYWYQQSLDQGLQFLIQYYNGEERAKGNILERFSAQQFPDLHSELNLSSLELGDSALYFCASSGPLVGNEKLFFGSGTQLSVL.

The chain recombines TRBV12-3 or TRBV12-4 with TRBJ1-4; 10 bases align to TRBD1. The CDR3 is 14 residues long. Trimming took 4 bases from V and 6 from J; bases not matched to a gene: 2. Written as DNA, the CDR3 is TGTGCCAGCAGTTCCGGGACAGGGGATGAAAAACTGTTTTTT. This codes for CASSSGTGDEKLFF.

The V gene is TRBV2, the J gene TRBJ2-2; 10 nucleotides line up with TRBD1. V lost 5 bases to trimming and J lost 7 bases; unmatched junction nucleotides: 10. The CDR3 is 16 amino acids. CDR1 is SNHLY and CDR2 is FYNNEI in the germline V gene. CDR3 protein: CASSRQGAKIGGELFF. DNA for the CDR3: TGTGCCAGCAGTAGACAGGGGGCGAAGATCGGCGGGGAGCTGTTTTTT.

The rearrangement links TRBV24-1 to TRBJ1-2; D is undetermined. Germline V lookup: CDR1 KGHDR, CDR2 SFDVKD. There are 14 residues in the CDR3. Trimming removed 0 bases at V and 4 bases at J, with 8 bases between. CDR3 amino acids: CATSDLRRVYGYTF. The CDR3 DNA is TGTGCCACCAGTGATTTGCGGAGGGTCTATGGCTACACCTTC.

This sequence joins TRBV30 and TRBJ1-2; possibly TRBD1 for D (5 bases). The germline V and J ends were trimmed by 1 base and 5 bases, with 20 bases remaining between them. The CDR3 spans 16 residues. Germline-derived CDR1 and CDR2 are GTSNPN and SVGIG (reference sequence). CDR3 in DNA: TGTGCCTGGAGTGAAGGGACTTCCCCTTCGAATTATGGCTACACCTTC. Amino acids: CAWSEGTSPSNYGYTF. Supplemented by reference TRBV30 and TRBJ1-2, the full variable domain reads SQTIHQWPATLVQPVGSPLSLECTVEGTSNPNLYWYRQAAGRGLQLLFYSVGIGQISSEVPQNLSASRPQDRQFILSSKKLLLSDSGFYLCAWSEGTSPSNYGYTFGSGTRLTVV.

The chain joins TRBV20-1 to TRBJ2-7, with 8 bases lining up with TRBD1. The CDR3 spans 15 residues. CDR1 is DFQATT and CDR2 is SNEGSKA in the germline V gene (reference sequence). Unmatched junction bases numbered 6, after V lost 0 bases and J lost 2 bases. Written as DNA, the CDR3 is TGCAGTGCTAGAGAGCCAGGGGGCGCCCCCTACGAGCAGTACTTC. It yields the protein CSAREPGGAPYEQYF.

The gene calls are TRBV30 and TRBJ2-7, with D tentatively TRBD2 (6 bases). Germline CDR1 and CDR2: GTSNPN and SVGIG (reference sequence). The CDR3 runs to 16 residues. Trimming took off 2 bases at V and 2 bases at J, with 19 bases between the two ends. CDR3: CAWSRTGTHAAYEQYF. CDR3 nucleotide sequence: TGTGCCTGGAGTCGTACCGGGACTCACGCGGCCTACGAGCAGTACTTC.